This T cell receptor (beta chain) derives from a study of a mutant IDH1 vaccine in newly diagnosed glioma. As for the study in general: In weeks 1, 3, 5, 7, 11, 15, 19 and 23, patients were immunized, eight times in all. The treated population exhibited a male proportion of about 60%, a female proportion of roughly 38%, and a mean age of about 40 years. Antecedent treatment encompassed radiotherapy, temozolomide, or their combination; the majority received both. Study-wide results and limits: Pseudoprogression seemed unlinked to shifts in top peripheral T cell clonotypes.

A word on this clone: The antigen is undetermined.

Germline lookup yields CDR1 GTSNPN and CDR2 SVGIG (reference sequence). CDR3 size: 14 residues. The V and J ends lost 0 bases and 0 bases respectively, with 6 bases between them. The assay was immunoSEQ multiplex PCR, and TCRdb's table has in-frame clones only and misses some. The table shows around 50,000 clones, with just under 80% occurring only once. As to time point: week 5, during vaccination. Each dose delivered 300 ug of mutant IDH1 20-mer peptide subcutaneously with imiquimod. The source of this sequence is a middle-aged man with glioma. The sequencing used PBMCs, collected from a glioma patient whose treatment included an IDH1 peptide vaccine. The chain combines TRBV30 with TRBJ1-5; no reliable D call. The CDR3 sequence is CAWSVLASNQPQHF. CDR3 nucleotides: TGTGCCTGGAGTGTACTCGCTAGCAATCAGCCCCAGCATTTT.